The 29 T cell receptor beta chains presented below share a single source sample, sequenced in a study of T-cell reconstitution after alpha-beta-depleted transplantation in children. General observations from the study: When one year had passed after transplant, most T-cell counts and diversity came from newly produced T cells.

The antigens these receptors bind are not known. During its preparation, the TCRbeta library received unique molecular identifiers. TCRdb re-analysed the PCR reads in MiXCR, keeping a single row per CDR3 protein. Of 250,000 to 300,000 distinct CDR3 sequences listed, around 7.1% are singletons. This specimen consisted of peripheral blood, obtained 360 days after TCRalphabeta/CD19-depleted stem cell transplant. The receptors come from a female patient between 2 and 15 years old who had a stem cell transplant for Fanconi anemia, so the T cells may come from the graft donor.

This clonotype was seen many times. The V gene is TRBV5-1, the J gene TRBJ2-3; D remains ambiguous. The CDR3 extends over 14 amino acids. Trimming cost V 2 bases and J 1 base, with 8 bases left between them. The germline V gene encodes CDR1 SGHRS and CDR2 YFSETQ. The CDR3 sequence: CASSFPGGTDTQYF. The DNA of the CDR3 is TGCGCCAGCAGCTTTCCAGGAGGCACAGATACGCAGTATTTT.

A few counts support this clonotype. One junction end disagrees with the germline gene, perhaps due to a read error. CDR3 sequence: CASSSRYGTSVIF. The CDR3 nucleotides are TGTGCCAGCAGCTCACGGTACGGGACTAGCGTGATCTTC. This sequence joins TRBV7-6 and TRBJ2-1, with 10 bases matching TRBD2. Germline V gene data show CDR1 as SGHVS and CDR2 as FNYEAQ. The CDR3 sequence is 13 residues long.

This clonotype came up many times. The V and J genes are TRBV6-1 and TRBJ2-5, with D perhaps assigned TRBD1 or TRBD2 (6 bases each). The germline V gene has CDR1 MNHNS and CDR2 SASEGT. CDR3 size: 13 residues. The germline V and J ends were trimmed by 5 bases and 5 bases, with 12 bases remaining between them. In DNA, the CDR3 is TGTGCCAGCAGTCCAACGGGGGCGGAGACCCAGTACTTC. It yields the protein CASSPTGAETQYF.

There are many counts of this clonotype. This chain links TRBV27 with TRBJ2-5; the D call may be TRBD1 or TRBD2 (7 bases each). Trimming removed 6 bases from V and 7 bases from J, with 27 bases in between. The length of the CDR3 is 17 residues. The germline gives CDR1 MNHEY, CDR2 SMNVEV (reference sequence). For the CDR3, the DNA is TGTGCCAGCAGCATCAGGGGGGGGCTAGCGGCCAGGGGGACCCAGTACTTC. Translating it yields CASSIRGGLAARGTQYF.

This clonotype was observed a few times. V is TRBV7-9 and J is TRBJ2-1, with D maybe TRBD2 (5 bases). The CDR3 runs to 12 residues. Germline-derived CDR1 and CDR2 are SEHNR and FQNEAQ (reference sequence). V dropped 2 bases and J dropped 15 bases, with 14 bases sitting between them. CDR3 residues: CASSLLLGDLFF. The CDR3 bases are TGTGCCAGCAGCTTACTCCTCGGGGATCTGTTCTTC.

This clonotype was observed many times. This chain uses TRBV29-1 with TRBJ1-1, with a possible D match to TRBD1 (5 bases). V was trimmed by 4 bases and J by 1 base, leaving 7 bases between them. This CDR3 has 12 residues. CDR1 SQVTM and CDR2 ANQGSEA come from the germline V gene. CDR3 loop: CSVVTENTEAFF. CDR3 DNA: TGCAGCGTTGTGACAGAGAACACTGAAGCTTTCTTT.

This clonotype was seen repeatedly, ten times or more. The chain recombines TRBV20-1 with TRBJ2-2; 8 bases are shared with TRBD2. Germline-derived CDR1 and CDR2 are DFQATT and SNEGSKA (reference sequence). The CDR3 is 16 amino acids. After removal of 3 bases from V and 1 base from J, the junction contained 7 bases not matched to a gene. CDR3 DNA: TGCAGTGCTAGTCCGGACGGGGGGGTGAACACCGGGGAGCTGTTTTTT. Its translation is CSASPDGGVNTGELFF.

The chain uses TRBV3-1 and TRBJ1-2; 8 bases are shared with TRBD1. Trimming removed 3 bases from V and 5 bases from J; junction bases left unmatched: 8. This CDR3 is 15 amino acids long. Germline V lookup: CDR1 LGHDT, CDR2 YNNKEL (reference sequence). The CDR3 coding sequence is TGTGCCAGCAGCCAGTGGACAGGGACCCTGTATGGCTACACCTTC. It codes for CASSQWTGTLYGYTF.

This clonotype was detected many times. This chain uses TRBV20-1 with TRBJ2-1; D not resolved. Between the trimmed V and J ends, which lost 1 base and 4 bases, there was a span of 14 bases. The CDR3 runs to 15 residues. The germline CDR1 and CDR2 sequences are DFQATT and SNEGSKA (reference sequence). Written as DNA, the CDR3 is TGCAGTGCTAGAGGATCTTCTATGCATTACAATGAGCAGTTCTTC. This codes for CSARGSSMHYNEQFF.

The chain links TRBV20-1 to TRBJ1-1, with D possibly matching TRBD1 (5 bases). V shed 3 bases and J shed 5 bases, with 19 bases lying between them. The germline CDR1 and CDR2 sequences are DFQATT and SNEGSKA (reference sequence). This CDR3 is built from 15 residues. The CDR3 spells CSARKTRDLGTEAFF. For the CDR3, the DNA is TGCAGTGCTAGGAAAACCCGGGACCTCGGGACTGAAGCTTTCTTT.

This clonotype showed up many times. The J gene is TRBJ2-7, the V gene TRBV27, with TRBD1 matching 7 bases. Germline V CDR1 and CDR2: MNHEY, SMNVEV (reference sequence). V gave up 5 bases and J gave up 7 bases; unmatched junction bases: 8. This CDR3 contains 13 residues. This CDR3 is CASSISGGWEQYF. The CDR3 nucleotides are TGTGCCAGCAGTATTTCAGGGGGTTGGGAGCAGTACTTC.

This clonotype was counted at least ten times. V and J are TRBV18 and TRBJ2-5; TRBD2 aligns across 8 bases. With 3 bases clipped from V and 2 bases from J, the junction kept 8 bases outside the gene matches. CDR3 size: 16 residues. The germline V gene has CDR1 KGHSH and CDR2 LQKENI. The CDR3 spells CASSPEREWVQETQYF. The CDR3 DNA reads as TGTGCCAGCTCACCGGAGCGGGAGTGGGTGCAAGAGACCCAGTACTTC.

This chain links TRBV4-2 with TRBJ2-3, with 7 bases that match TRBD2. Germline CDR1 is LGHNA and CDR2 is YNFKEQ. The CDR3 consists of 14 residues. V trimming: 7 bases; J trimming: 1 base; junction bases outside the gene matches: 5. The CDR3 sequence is CASKVAGGTDTQYF. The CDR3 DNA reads TGTGCCAGCAAGGTGGCGGGAGGCACAGATACGCAGTATTTT.

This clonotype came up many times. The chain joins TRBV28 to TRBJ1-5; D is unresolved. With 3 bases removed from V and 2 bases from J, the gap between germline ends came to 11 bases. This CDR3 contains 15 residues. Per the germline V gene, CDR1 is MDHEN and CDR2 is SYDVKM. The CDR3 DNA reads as TGTGCCAGCAGTTTGAAGGGTAGACGCAATCAGCCCCAGCATTTT. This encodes CASSLKGRRNQPQHF.

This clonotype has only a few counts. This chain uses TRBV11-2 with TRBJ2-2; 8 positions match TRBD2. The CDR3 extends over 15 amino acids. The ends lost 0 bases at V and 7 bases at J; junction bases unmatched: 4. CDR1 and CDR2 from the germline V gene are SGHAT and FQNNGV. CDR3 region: CASSLEVLAGGELFF. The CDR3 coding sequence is TGTGCCAGCAGCTTAGAGGTTCTAGCGGGCGGGGAGCTGTTTTTT.

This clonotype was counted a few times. CDR3 nucleotide sequence: TGTGCCACCACTTCACGGGGTGGGACTAGGGAGCAGTTCTTC. Translation gives CATTSRGGTREQFF. J is TRBJ2-1 and V is TRBV6-5; 8 bases agree with TRBD2. The CDR3 runs to 14 residues. Germline CDR1 reads MNHEY; CDR2 reads SVGAGI. Unmatched junction bases numbered 15, after V lost 10 bases and J lost 10 bases.

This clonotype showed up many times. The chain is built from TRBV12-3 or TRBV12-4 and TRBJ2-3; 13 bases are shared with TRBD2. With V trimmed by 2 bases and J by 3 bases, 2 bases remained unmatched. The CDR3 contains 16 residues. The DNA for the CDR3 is TGTGCCAGCAGTTTAACTAGCGGGGGGGATACAGATACGCAGTATTTT. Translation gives CASSLTSGGDTDTQYF.

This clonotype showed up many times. The CDR3 reads CASSPAGGGWYEQYF. CDR3 in DNA: TGTGCCAGCAGCCCGGCAGGGGGCGGGTGGTACGAGCAGTACTTC. The chain couples TRBV7-3 to TRBJ2-7; 8 bases line up with TRBD1. Unmatched junction bases numbered 10, after V lost 5 bases and J lost 4 bases. The CDR3 has 15 amino acids. CDR1 and CDR2 (germline): SGHTA, FQGTGA.

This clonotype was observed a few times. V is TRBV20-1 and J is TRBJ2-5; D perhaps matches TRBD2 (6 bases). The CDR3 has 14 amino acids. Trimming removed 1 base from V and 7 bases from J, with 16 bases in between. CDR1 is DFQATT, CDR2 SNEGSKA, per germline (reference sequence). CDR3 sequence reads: CSARVFTGRGTQYF. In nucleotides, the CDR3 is TGCAGTGCTAGAGTCTTCACGGGGCGGGGGACCCAGTACTTC.

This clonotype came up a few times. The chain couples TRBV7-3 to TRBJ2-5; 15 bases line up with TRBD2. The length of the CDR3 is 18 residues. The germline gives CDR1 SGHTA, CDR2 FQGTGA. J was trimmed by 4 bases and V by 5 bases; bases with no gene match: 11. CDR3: CASSPGPGLAGGGETQYF. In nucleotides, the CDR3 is TGTGCCAGCAGCCCCGGCCCGGGACTAGCGGGGGGCGGAGAGACCCAGTACTTC.

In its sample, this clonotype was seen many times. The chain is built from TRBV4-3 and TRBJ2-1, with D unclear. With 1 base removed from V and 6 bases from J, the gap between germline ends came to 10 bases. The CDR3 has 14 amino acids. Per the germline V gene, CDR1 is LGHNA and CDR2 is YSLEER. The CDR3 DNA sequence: TGCGCCAGCAGCCAAGTAGGTCCGTCCAATGAGCAGTTCTTC. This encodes CASSQVGPSNEQFF.

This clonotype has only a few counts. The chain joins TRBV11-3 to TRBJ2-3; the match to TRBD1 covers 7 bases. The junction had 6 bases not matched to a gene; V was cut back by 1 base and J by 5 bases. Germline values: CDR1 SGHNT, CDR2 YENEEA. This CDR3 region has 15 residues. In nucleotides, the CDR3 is TGTGCCAGCAGCTTAGGACAGGGTATAAGAGATACGCAGTATTTT. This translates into CASSLGQGIRDTQYF.

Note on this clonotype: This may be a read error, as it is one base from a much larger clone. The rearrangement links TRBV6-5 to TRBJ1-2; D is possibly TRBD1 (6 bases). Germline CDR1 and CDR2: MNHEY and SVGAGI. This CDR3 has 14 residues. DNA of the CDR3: TGTGCCAGCAGTTACATTAACGGGGGCTATGGCTACGCCTTC. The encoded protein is CASSYINGGYGYAF.

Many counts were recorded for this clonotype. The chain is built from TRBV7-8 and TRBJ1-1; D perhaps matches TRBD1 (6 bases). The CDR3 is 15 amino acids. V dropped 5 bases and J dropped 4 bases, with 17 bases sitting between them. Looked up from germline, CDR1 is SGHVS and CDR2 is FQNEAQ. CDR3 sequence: CASSPLRGPRTEAFF. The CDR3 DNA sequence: TGTGCCAGCAGCCCCCTACGGGGGCCGCGCACTGAAGCTTTCTTT.

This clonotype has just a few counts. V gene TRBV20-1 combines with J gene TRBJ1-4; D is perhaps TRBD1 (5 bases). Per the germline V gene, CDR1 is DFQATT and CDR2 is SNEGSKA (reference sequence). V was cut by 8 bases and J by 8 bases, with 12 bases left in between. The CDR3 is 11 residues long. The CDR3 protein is CSIRGVEKLFF. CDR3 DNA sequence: TGCAGTATAAGGGGCGTAGAAAAACTGTTTTTT.

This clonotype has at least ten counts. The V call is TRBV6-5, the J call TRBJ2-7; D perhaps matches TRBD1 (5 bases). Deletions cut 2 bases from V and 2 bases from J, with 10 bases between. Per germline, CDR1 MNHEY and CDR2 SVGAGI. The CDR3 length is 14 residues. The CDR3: CASSYAGHPYEQYF. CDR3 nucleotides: TGTGCCAGCAGTTACGCAGGACACCCCTACGAGCAGTACTTC.

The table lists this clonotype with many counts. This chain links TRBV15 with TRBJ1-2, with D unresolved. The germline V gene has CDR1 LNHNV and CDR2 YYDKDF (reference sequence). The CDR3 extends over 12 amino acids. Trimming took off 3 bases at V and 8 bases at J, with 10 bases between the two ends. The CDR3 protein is CATSSLGRGYTF. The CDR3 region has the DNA TGTGCCACCAGCAGCCTAGGACGCGGCTACACCTTC.

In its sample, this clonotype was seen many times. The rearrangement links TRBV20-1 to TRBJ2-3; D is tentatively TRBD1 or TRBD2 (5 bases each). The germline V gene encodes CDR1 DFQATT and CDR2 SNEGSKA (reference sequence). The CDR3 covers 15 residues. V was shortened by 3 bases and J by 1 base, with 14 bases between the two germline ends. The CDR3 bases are TGCAGTGCTAGGGGGCGCGAGGGAGGCACAGATACGCAGTATTTT. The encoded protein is CSARGREGGTDTQYF.

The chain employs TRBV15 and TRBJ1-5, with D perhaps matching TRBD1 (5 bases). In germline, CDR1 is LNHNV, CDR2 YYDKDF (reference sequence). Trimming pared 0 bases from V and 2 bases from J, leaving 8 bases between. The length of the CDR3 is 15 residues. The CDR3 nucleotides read TGTGCCACCAGCAGAGATCTGGGGGGCAATCAGCCCCAGCATTTT. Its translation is CATSRDLGGNQPQHF. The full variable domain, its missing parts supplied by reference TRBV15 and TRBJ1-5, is DAMVIQNPRYQVTQFGKPVTLSCSQTLNHNVMYWYQQKSSQAPKLLFHYYDKDFNNEADTPDNFQSRRPNTSFCFLDIRSPGLGDTAMYLCATSRDLGGNQPQHFGDGTRLSIL.